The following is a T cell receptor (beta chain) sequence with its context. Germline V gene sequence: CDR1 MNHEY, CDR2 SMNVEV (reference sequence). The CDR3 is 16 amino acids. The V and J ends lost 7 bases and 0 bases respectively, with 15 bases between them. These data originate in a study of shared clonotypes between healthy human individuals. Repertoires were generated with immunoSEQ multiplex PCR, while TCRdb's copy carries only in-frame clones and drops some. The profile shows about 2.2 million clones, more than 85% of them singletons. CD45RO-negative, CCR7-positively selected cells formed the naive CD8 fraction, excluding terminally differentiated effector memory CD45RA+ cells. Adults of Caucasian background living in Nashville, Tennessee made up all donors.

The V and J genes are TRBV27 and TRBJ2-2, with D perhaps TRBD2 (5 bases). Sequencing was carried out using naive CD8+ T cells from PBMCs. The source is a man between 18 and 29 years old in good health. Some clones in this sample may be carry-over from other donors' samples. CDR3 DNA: TGTGCCAGCAACTTAGGGTCGGGGTCGAACACCGGGGAGCTGTTTTTT. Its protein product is CASNLGSGSNTGELFF.